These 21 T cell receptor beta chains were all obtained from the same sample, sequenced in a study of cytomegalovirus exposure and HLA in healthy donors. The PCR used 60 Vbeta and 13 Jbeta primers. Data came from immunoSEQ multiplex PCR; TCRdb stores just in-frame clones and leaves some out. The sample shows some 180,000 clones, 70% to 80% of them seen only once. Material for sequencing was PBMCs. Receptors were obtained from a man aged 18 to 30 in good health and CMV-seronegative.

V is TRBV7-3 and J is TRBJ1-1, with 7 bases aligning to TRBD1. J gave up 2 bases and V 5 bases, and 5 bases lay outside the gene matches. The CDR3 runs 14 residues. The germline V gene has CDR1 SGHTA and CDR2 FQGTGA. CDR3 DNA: TGTGCCAGCAGCCCAAACAGGGGTAACACTGAAGCTTTCTTT. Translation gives CASSPNRGNTEAFF.

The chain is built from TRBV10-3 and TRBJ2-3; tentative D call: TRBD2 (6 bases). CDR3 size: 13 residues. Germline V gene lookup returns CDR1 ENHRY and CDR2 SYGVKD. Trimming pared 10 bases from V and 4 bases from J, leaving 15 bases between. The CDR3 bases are TGTGCCAGCGGAGGGACCAGCGCAGATACGCAGTATTTT. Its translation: CASGGTSADTQYF.

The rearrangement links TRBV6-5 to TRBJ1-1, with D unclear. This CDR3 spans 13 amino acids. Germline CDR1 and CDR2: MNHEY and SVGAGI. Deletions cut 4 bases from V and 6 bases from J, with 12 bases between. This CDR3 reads CASSSGYVAEAFF. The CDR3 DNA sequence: TGTGCCAGCAGTTCGGGGTACGTCGCTGAAGCTTTCTTT.

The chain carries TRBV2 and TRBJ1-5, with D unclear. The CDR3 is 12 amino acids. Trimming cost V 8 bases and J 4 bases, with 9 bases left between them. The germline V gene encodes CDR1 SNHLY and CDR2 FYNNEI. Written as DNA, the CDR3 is TGTGCCAGCGGGCAGCAAAATCAGCCCCAGCATTTT. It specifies CASGQQNQPQHF.

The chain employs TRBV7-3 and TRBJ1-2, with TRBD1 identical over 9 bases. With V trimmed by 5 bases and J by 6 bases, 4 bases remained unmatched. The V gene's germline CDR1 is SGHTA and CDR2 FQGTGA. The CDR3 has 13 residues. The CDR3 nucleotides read TGTGCCAGCAGCCCCGGGACAGGGAATGGCTACACCTTC. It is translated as CASSPGTGNGYTF. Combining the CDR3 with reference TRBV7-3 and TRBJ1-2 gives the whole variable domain GAGVSQTPSNKVTEKGKYVELRCDPISGHTALYWYRQSLGQGPEFLIYFQGTGAADDSGLPNDRFFAVRPEGSVSTLKIQRTERGDSAVYLCASSPGTGNGYTFGSGTRLTVV.

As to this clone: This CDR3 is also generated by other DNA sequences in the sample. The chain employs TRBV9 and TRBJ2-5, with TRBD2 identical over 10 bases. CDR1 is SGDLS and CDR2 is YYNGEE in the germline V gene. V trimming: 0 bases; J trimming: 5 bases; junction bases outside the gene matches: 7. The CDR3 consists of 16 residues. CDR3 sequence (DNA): TGTGCCAGCAGCGTAGGGCTAGCGGGAGTAAGGGAGACCCAGTACTTC. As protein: CASSVGLAGVRETQYF.

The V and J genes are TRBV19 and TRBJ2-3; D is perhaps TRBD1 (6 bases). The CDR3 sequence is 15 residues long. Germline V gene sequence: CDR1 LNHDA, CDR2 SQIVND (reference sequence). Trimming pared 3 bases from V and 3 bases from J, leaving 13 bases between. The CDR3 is CASSIRLQGTDTQYF. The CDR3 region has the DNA TGTGCCAGTAGTATTAGACTCCAGGGGACAGATACGCAGTATTTT.

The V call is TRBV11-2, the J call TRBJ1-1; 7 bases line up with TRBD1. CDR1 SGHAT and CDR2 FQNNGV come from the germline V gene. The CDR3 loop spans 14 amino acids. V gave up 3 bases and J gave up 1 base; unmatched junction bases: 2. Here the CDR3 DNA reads TGTGCCAGCAGCTTCTCAGGGGGGAACACTGAAGCTTTCTTT. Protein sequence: CASSFSGGNTEAFF. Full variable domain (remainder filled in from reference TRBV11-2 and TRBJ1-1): EAGVAQSPRYKIIEKRQSVAFWCNPISGHATLYWYQQILGQGPKLLIQFQNNGVVDDSQLPKDRFSAERLKGVDSTLKIQPAKLEDSAVYLCASSFSGGNTEAFFGQGTRLTVV.

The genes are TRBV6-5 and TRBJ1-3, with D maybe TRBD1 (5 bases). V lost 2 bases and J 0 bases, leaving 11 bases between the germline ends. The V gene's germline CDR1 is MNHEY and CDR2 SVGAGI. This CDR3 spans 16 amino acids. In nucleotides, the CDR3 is TGTGCCAGCAGTTACAGACCAGGGCTCTCTGGAAACACCATATATTTT. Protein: CASSYRPGLSGNTIYF.

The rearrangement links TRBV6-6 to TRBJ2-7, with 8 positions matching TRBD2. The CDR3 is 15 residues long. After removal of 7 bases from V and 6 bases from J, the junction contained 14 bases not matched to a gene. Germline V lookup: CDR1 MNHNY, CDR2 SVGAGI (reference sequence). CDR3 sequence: CASIPGGTRRTEQYF. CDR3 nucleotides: TGTGCCAGCATTCCCGGGGGGACTAGGCGGACCGAGCAGTACTTC.

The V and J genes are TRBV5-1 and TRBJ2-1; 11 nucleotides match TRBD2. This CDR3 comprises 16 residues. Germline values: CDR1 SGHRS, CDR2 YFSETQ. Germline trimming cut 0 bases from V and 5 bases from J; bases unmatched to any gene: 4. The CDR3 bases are TGCGCCAGCAGCTTGGGTATAGCGGGAGGGGACAATGAGCAGTTCTTC. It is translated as CASSLGIAGGDNEQFF.

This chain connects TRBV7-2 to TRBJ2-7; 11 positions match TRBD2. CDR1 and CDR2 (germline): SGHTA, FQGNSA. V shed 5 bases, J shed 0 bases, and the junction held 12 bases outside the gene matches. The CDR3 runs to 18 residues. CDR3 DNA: TGTGCCAGCAGCGTCCGCCTAGCGGGGGGCCTTAGCTCCTACGAGCAGTACTTC. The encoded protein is CASSVRLAGGLSSYEQYF.

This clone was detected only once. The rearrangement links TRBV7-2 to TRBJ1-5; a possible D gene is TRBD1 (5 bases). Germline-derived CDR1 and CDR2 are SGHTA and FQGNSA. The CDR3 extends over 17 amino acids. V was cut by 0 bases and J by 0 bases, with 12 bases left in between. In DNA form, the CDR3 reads TGTGCCAGCAGCTTAGCGGGCAGACAGAATAGCAATCAGCCCCAGCATTTT. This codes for CASSLAGRQNSNQPQHF.

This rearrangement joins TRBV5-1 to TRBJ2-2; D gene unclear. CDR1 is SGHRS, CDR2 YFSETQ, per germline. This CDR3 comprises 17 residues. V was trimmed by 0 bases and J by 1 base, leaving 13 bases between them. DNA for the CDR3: TGCGCCAGCAGCTTGGCCGCGCTGGCGGTGAACACCGGGGAGCTGTTTTTT. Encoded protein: CASSLAALAVNTGELFF.

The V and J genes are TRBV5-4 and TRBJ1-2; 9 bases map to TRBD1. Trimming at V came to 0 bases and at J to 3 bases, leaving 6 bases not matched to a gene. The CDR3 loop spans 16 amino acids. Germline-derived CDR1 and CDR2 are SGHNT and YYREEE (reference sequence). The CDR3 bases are TGTGCCAGCAGCTTGGGGGGGGACAGGGTGGACTATGGCTACACCTTC. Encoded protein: CASSLGGDRVDYGYTF.

CDR3 nucleotides: TGCAGCGTTCGGGTGAGCTCCTACAATGAGCAGTTCTTC. Protein sequence: CSVRVSSYNEQFF. V usage is TRBV29-1 and J usage is TRBJ2-1; D unclear. Trimming cost V 5 bases and J 0 bases, with 8 bases left between them. This CDR3 is built from 13 residues. Germline-derived CDR1 and CDR2 are SQVTM and ANQGSEA.

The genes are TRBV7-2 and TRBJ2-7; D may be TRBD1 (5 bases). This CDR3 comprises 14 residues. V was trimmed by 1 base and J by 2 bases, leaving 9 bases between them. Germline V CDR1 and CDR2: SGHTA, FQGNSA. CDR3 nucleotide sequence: TGTGCCAGCAGCTTAGTCGGCAGGGCCTACGAGCAGTACTTC. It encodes CASSLVGRAYEQYF.

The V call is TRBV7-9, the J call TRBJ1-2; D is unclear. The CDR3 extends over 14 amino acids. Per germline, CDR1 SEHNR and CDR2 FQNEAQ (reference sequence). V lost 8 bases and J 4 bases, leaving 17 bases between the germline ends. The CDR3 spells CASAPRVDFYGYTF. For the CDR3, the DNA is TGTGCCAGCGCCCCGAGGGTAGATTTCTATGGCTACACCTTC.

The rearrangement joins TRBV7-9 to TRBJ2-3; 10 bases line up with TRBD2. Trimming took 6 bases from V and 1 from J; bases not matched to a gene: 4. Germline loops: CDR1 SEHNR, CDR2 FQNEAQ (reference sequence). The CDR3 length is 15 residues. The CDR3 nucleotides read TGTGCCAGCAGGGTAGCGGGAGGCGGCACAGATACGCAGTATTTT. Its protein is CASRVAGGGTDTQYF.

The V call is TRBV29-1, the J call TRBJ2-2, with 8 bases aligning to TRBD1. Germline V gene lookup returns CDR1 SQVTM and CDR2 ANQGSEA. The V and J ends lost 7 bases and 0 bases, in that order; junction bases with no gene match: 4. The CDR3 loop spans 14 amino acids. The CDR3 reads CSGGQAANTGELFF. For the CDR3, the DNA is TGCAGCGGGGGACAGGCTGCGAACACCGGGGAGCTGTTTTTT.

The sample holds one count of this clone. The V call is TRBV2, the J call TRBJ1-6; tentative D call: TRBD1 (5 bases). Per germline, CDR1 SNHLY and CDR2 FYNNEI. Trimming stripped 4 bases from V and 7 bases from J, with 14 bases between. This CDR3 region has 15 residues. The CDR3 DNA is TGTGCCAGCAGTGCCGCGGCAGGGTCAAATTCACCCCTCCACTTT. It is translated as CASSAAAGSNSPLHF.